This entry is about one TCR beta chain. Noted time point: after dendritic cell vaccination, including at tumor progression/relapse. Only patients with spare fresh-frozen tumor and over two years of follow-up were included. The sample is drawn from a study of glioma-infiltrating T cells after dendritic cell vaccination. About the study: Three intradermal dendritic cell vaccine injections were given every two weeks.

Some clones are missing from TCRdb's copy, which holds only in-frame ones; the method was immunoSEQ multiplex PCR. This table has tens of thousands of clones, less than 90% appearing once. The V end was cut by 7 bases, the J end by 4 bases, with 17 bases between. The CDR3 is 16 residues long. Germline V gene sequence: CDR1 SNHLY, CDR2 FYNNEI. This material consisted of blood, taken after dendritic cell vaccination. This sequence was found in a human donor with glioblastoma. V is TRBV2 and J is TRBJ1-6; D uncertain. CDR3 in amino acids: CASNPDRGSYNSPLHF. The CDR3 DNA sequence: TGTGCCAGCAATCCCGATCGAGGCAGTTATAATTCACCCCTCCACTTT. Based on the CDR3 plus reference TRBV2 and TRBJ1-6, the full variable domain is EPEVTQTPSHQVTQMGQEVILRCVPISNHLYFYWYRQILGQKVEFLVSFYNNEISEKSEIFDDQFSVERPDGSNFTLKIRSTKLEDSAMYFCASNPDRGSYNSPLHFGNGTRLTVT.